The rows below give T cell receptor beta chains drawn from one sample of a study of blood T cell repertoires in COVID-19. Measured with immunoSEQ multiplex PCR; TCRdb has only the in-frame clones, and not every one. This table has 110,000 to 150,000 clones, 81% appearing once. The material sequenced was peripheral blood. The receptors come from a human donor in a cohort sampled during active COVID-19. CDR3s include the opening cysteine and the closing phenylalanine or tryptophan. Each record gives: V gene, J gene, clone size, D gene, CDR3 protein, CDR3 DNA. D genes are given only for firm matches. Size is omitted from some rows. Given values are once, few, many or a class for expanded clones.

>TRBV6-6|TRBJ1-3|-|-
CASGAGAGNTIYF
TGTGCCAGCGGTGCAGGGGCGGGAAACACCATATATTTT
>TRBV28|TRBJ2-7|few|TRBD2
CASSLGGSRPEEQYF
TGTGCCAGCAGTTTGGGCGGGAGCCGGCCGGAGGAGCAGTACTTC
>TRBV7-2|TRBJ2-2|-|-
CASSSRLVDTGELFF
TGTGCCAGCAGCTCCCGACTAGTCGACACCGGGGAGCTGTTTTTT
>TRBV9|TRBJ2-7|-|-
CASSPGGRDYEQYF
TGTGCCAGCAGCCCCGGTGGCAGGGACTACGAGCAGTACTTC
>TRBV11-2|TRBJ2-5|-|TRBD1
CASSWDRGETQYF
TGTGCCAGCAGCTGGGACAGGGGGGAGACCCAGTACTTC
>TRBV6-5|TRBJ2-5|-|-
CASSTTTVQETQYF
TGTGCCAGCAGTACAACGACAGTACAAGAGACCCAGTACTTC
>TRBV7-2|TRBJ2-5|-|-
CASSSPGRAGETQYF
TGTGCCAGCAGCTCTCCGGGCAGGGCTGGGGAGACCCAGTACTTC
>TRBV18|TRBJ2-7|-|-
CASSPPAGRSYEQYF
TGTGCCAGCTCACCACCCGCGGGCCGGAGCTACGAGCAGTACTTC
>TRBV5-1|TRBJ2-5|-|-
CASTEVPGGQETQYF
TGCGCCAGCACCGAGGTGCCCGGGGGCCAAGAGACCCAGTACTTC
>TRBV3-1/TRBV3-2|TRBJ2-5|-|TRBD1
CASVPRDRYQETQYF
TGTGCCAGCGTCCCCCGGGACAGGTACCAAGAGACCCAGTACTTC
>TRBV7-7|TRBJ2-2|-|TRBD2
CASSRSSGSNTGELFF
TGTGCCAGCAGCCGCTCTAGCGGTTCGAACACCGGGGAGCTGTTTTTT
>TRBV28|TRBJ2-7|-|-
CASRDMKTYEQYF
TGTGCCAGCCGGGACATGAAAACCTACGAGCAGTACTTC
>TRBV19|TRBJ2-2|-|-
CASSVRTAPNTGELFF
TGTGCCAGTAGTGTCCGGACAGCTCCGAACACCGGGGAGCTGTTTTTT
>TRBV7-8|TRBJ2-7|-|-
CASSDPRLVGRDEQYF
TGTGCCAGCAGCGACCCCCGACTAGTGGGTAGGGACGAGCAGTACTTC
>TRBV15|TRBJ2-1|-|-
CATSGGAVLMGGNEQFF
TGTGCCACCAGCGGGGGGGCGGTCCTCATGGGAGGCAATGAGCAGTTCTTC
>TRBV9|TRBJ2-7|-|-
CASSVTSSPSYEQYF
TGTGCCAGCAGCGTTACCTCTAGCCCGTCCTACGAGCAGTACTTC
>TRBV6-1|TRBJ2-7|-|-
CASSAAYEQYF
TGTGCCAGCAGTGCTGCCTACGAGCAGTACTTC
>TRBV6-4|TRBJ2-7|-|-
CASSLMAGDYEQYF
TGTGCCAGCAGCCTTATGGCAGGGGACTACGAGCAGTACTTC
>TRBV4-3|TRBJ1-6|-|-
CASSQETTNSPLHF
TGCGCCAGCAGCCAAGAGACTACTAATTCACCCCTCCACTTT
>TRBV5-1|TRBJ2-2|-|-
CASSNSTGPGELFF
TGCGCCAGCAGTAACTCTACAGGGCCCGGGGAGCTGTTTTTT
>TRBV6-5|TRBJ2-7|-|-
CASNPGLLSYEQYF
TGTGCCAGCAACCCGGGACTCCTTTCCTACGAGCAGTACTTC
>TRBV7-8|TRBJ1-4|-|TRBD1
CASSQRQGRNEKLFF
TGTGCCAGCAGCCAGCGACAGGGGCGTAATGAAAAACTGTTTTTT
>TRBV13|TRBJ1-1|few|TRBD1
CASSYGTVNTEAFF
TGTGCCAGCAGCTACGGGACAGTGAACACTGAAGCTTTCTTT
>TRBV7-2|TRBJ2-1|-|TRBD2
CASSSSGMSANEQFF
TGTGCCAGCAGTTCTAGCGGGATGTCGGCCAATGAGCAGTTCTTC
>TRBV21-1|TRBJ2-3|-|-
CATNWGDRRGGRTDTQYF
TGTGCCACCAACTGGGGGGACAGGAGGGGAGGGCGCACAGATACGCAGTATTTT
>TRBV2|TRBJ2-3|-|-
CASSEVTSSDTQYF
TGTGCCAGCAGTGAGGTAACTAGCAGTGATACGCAGTATTTT
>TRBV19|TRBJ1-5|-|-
CASKGFGGGNQPQHF
TGTGCCAGTAAAGGGTTCGGGGGGGGCAATCAGCCCCAGCATTTT
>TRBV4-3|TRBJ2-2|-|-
CASSQEVLAPLNTGELFF
TGCGCCAGCAGCCAAGAGGTGCTAGCCCCGTTGAACACCGGGGAGCTGTTTTTT
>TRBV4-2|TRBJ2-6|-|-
CASSPTSRSGANVLTF
TGTGCCAGCAGCCCTACTTCGAGGTCTGGGGCCAACGTCCTGACTTTC
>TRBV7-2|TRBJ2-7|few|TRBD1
CASSLGDRFYEQYF
TGTGCCAGCAGCTTAGGGGACAGGTTTTACGAGCAGTACTTC
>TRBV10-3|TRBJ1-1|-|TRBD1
CAITDGGDRNTEAFF
TGTGCCATCACGGATGGAGGGGACAGGAACACTGAAGCTTTCTTT
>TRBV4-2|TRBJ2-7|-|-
CASSHQPGNEQYF
TGTGCCAGCAGCCATCAGCCGGGGAACGAGCAGTACTTC
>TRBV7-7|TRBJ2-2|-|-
CASSKQGPNTGELFF
TGTGCCAGCAGCAAACAGGGTCCGAACACCGGGGAGCTGTTTTTT
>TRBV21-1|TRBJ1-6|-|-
CASSLQGAYSPLHF
TGTGCCAGCAGCCTACAGGGGGCGTATTCACCCCTCCACTTT
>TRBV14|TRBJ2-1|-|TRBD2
CASSQVLAGGKIHNEQFF
TGTGCCAGCAGCCAAGTTTTAGCGGGAGGGAAGATCCACAATGAGCAGTTCTTC
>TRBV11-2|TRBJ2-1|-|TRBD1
CASSQDTGDNEQFF
TGTGCCAGCAGCCAAGACACAGGGGACAATGAGCAGTTCTTC
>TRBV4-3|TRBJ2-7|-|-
CASSQVKGLGEQYF
TGCGCCAGCAGCCAAGTTAAGGGGCTGGGAGAGCAGTACTTC
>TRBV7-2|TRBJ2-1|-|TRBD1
CASSLGDRANNEQFF
TGTGCCAGCAGCTTAGGGGACAGGGCTAACAATGAGCAGTTCTTC
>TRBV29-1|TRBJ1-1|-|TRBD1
CSARGTENTEAFF
TGCAGCGCCCGGGGGACAGAAAACACTGAAGCTTTCTTT
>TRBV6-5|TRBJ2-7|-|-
CASSYSTGGLYEQYF
TGTGCCAGCAGTTACTCGACAGGCGGTTTATACGAGCAGTACTTC
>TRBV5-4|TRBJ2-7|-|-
CASSGRGEEQYF
TGTGCCAGCAGCGGCAGGGGGGAAGAGCAGTACTTC
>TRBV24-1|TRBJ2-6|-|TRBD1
CATSDGTGGPTVSGANVLTF
TGTGCCACCAGTGATGGGACAGGGGGACCTACCGTCTCTGGGGCCAACGTCCTGACTTTC
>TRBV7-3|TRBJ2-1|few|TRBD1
CASRGTGNEQFF
TGTGCCAGCAGGGGGACAGGCAATGAGCAGTTCTTC
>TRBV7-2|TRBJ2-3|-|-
CASSLWASGTDTQYF
TGTGCCAGCAGCTTATGGGCTAGCGGCACAGATACGCAGTATTTT
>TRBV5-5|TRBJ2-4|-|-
CASTGVFLAKNIQYF
TGTGCCAGCACGGGGGTTTTTCTAGCCAAAAACATTCAGTACTTC
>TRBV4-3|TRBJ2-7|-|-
CASSQDLWRPYEQYF
TGCGCCAGCAGCCAAGATCTTTGGCGGCCCTACGAGCAGTACTTC
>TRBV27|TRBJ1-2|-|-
CASSFYPRGGYTF
TGTGCCAGCAGTTTCTATCCTAGGGGGGGCTACACCTTC
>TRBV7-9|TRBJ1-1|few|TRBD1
CASSFRQGDTEAFF
TGTGCCAGCAGCTTTCGACAGGGGGACACTGAAGCTTTCTTT
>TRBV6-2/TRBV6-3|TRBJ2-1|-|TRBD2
CASSYTSGRNEQFF
TGTGCCAGCAGTTACACTAGCGGGAGAAATGAGCAGTTCTTC
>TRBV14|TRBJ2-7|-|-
CASSRLGGKSYEQYF
TGTGCCAGCAGCCGTTTAGGGGGAAAATCCTACGAGCAGTACTTC
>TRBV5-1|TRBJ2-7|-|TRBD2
CASSLYGGSSLEQYF
TGCGCCAGCAGCTTGTACGGCGGGAGCTCACTCGAGCAGTACTTC